Each of the 9 T cell receptor beta chains below was sequenced from the same sample in a study of siplizumab effects on memory and regulatory T cells. Clones were read by immunoSEQ multiplex PCR, and TCRdb kept only the in-frame ones, dropping some. The sample lists roughly 100,000 clones, just over 90% occurring once. The sample was CD4+ T cells sorted from blood. The receptor set was obtained from a human donor in good health.

The chain links TRBV7-8 to TRBJ1-6; unclear D gene. V gave up 5 bases and J gave up 14 bases, with 13 bases separating them. The CDR3 runs 12 residues. Germline V gene lookup returns CDR1 SGHVS and CDR2 FQNEAQ. The CDR3 loop reads CASSPPRSTLHF. The DNA for the CDR3 is TGTGCCAGCAGCCCACCCCGTTCGACCCTCCACTTT.

The V call is TRBV10-3, the J call TRBJ1-2; D uncertain. CDR3 length: 12 amino acids. The germline V gene has CDR1 ENHRY and CDR2 SYGVKD. V was pared by 7 bases and J by 7 bases, with 13 bases between. The CDR3 nucleotides are TGTGCCATCAACGACGGCGCGGGTGGCTACACCTTC. Translating gives CAINDGAGGYTF.

The rearrangement uses TRBV29-1 and TRBJ2-2, with 10 bases fitting TRBD2. CDR1 is SQVTM and CDR2 is ANQGSEA in the germline V gene. V trimming: 2 bases; J trimming: 4 bases; junction bases outside the gene matches: 7. CDR3 size: 16 residues. The CDR3 reads CSVELRLAGVTGELFF. The CDR3 region has the DNA TGCAGCGTTGAATTAAGACTAGCGGGTGTCACCGGGGAGCTGTTTTTT.

This clone was picked up a small number of times. This rearrangement joins TRBV6-5 to TRBJ1-4; D is possibly TRBD1 (5 bases). The CDR3 is 14 residues long. Trimming stripped 5 bases from V and 7 bases from J, with 14 bases between. The germline CDR1 and CDR2 sequences are MNHEY and SVGAGI. This CDR3 reads CASSRASGSEKLFF. CDR3 DNA: TGTGCCAGCAGTAGAGCTTCAGGGAGTGAAAAACTGTTTTTT.

V is TRBV19 and J is TRBJ1-1; the match to TRBD1 covers 9 bases. CDR1 is LNHDA and CDR2 is SQIVND in the germline V gene (reference sequence). This CDR3 has 14 amino acids. V was pared by 7 bases and J by 7 bases, with 10 bases of the junction left unmatched. The CDR3: CASTLDRGKGEAFF. As DNA, the CDR3 is TGTGCCAGTACTTTAGACAGGGGGAAGGGTGAAGCTTTCTTT.

This rearrangement joins TRBV6-5 to TRBJ1-1, with D hard to call. V dropped 0 bases and J dropped 2 bases, with 4 bases sitting between them. The CDR3 consists of 13 residues. The germline V gene encodes CDR1 MNHEY and CDR2 SVGAGI. DNA for the CDR3: TGTGCCAGCAGTTACTCGAGAAACACTGAAGCTTTCTTT. The encoded protein is CASSYSRNTEAFF.

This rearrangement joins TRBV19 to TRBJ1-4, with TRBD1 matching over 9 bases. Trimming took 5 bases from V and 8 from J; bases not matched to a gene: 9. The CDR3 loop spans 15 amino acids. Looked up from germline, CDR1 is LNHDA and CDR2 is SQIVND (reference sequence). CDR3 DNA sequence: TGTGCCAGTAGTGCAACAGGGGGCGCGGGAGAAAAACTGTTTTTT. Translating gives CASSATGGAGEKLFF.

The CDR3 here is CASSRQGDLSYEQYF. DNA of the CDR3: TGCGCCAGCAGCCGACAGGGGGATCTGTCCTACGAGCAGTACTTC. This sequence joins TRBV4-3 and TRBJ2-7; TRBD1 aligns across 9 bases. The V segment lost 4 bases and the J segment 1 base; nucleotides outside the gene matches: 5. Germline V gene data show CDR1 as LGHNA and CDR2 as YSLEER. The CDR3 is 15 residues long.

The rearrangement joins TRBV9 to TRBJ1-3; no definite D call. Germline lookup yields CDR1 SGDLS and CDR2 YYNGEE. V lost 2 bases, J lost 0 bases, and 12 bases lay in between. There are 16 residues in the CDR3. Here the CDR3 reads CASSVSPAVSGNTIYF. CDR3 DNA sequence: TGTGCCAGCAGCGTTAGCCCCGCCGTCTCTGGAAACACCATATATTTT.